This passage covers 21 T cell receptor beta chains from one sample sequenced in a study of regulatory T cells in long-lasting Graves disease. Researchers made TCR beta libraries by using iRepertoire HTBI primers and running Arm-PCR on CDR3 regions. Via MiXCR, TCRdb re-called the multiplex PCR reads, giving one row per CDR3 protein. In the table there are about 240,000 distinct CDR3 sequences, 20% to 25% of which are singletons. Documented time point: newly diagnosed GD, antithyroid drugs for less than 3 months. Following extraction of RNA from PBMCs, that RNA was used to make the TCR library. The sample was peripheral blood mononuclear cells (PBMCs), taken at new diagnosis, from a patient treated with antithyroid drugs. The receptors originated from a female donor with Graves disease.

The V and J genes are TRBV7-9 and TRBJ2-3; 9 nucleotides align to TRBD1. The germline gives CDR1 SEHNR, CDR2 FQNEAQ (reference sequence). V was clipped by 5 bases and J by 4 bases; unmatched bases: 7. CDR3 size: 15 residues. CDR3 DNA sequence: TGTGCCAGCAGCGCCGACAGGGGGGGCCCAGATACGCAGTATTTT. As protein: CASSADRGGPDTQYF. Variable domain in full (rest from reference TRBV7-9 and TRBJ2-3): DTGVSQNPRHKITKRGQNVTFRCDPISEHNRLYWYRQTLGQGPEFLTYFQNEAQLEKSRLLSDRFSAERPKGSFSTLEIQRTEQGDSAMYLCASSADRGGPDTQYFGPGTRLTVL.

As for this clonotype: The junction departs from germline at one end; a sequencing error may be responsible. The V and J genes are TRBV6-1 and TRBJ1-5; possibly TRBD1 for D (5 bases). CDR3 length equals 13 residues. CDR1 is MNHNS and CDR2 is SASEGT in the germline V gene. CDR3 amino acids: CANSTRDHQPQHF. The CDR3 nucleotides are TGTGCCAACAGTACCAGGGACCATCAGCCCCAGCATTTT.

This clonotype was seen repeatedly, ten times or more. The chain carries TRBV10-3 and TRBJ2-7, with D uncertain. V dropped 4 bases and J dropped 0 bases, with 4 bases sitting between them. Germline CDR1 reads ENHRY; CDR2 reads SYGVKD. CDR3 length: 12 residues. The CDR3 spells CAISGDSYEQYF. In DNA form, the CDR3 reads TGTGCCATCAGTGGGGACTCCTACGAGCAGTACTTC.

V gene TRBV18 combines with J gene TRBJ2-7, with D maybe TRBD1 (6 bases). The V end was cut by 3 bases, the J end by 3 bases, with 15 bases between. Germline assignment: CDR1 KGHSH and CDR2 LQKENI. The CDR3 loop spans 15 amino acids. The CDR3 coding sequence is TGTGCCAGCTCACCCGAGACAGGAATCGACTACGAGCAGTACTTC. Its protein product is CASSPETGIDYEQYF. The full variable domain, in which reference TRBV18 and TRBJ2-7 provide the parts outside the CDR3, is NAGVMQNPRHLVRRRGQEARLRCSPMKGHSHVYWYRQLPEEGLKFMVYLQKENIIDESGMPKERFSAEFPKEGPSILRIQQVVRGDSAAYFCASSPETGIDYEQYFGPGTRLTVT.

The chain combines TRBV19 with TRBJ1-3; D is perhaps TRBD1 (5 bases). CDR3 length equals 16 residues. Germline V gene lookup returns CDR1 LNHDA and CDR2 SQIVND (reference sequence). The V and J ends lost 0 bases and 0 bases respectively, with 9 bases between them. Here the CDR3 DNA reads TGTGCCAGTAGTATAGAGGGCAGGGCCTCTGGAAACACCATATATTTT. Amino acids: CASSIEGRASGNTIYF.

This clonotype was seen repeatedly, ten times or more. V usage is TRBV7-3 and J usage is TRBJ2-7; 8 bases line up with TRBD1. There are 14 residues in the CDR3. V gave up 5 bases and J gave up 6 bases; unmatched junction bases: 9. Germline loops: CDR1 SGHTA, CDR2 FQGTGA. CDR3: CASSLGQGNTEQYF. DNA for the CDR3: TGTGCCAGCAGCCTCGGACAGGGTAACACCGAGCAGTACTTC.

V and J are TRBV24-1 and TRBJ2-1; the match to TRBD2 covers 10 bases. J lost 4 bases, V lost 0 bases, and 2 bases had no gene match. The CDR3 has 16 residues. The germline CDR1 and CDR2 sequences are KGHDR and SFDVKD. CDR3 loop: CATSDLLAGEYNEQFF. In DNA form, the CDR3 reads TGTGCCACCAGTGATTTGCTAGCGGGAGAGTACAATGAGCAGTTCTTC.

This clonotype has ten or more counts. The chain combines TRBV20-1 with TRBJ1-5; no clear D gene. Germline lookup yields CDR1 DFQATT and CDR2 SNEGSKA (reference sequence). With 7 bases removed from V and 2 bases from J, the gap between germline ends came to 12 bases. The CDR3 sequence is 13 residues long. CDR3 bases: TGCAGTGTTCTGGAGGACGGCAATCAGCCCCAGCATTTT. Its translation: CSVLEDGNQPQHF.

This clonotype came up many times. The rearrangement joins TRBV27 to TRBJ1-1, with D possibly TRBD1 on 5 matching bases. Germline loops: CDR1 MNHEY, CDR2 SMNVEV (reference sequence). The germline V and J ends were trimmed by 5 bases and 4 bases, with 14 bases remaining between them. The CDR3 spans 14 residues. The CDR3 loop reads CASSRNQGTTEAFF. The CDR3 DNA is TGTGCCAGCAGTCGCAATCAGGGTACCACTGAAGCTTTCTTT.

The chain uses TRBV2 and TRBJ2-3, with 13 bases identical to TRBD2. The J call may be wrong; the DNA end is better matched by TRBJ2-1. CDR3 size: 18 residues. Germline CDR1 SNHLY, CDR2 FYNNEI. This chain's CDR3 is CASSLTPGLAGLLNEQFF. DNA of the CDR3: TGTGCCAGCAGTCTAACCCCGGGACTAGCGGGGTTGTTGAATGAGCAGTTCTTC.

In its sample, this clonotype was seen many times. The chain has TRBV5-1 and TRBJ1-3; no reliable D call. The V and J ends lost 0 bases and 3 bases respectively, with 13 bases between them. Germline CDR1 and CDR2: SGHRS and YFSETQ. This CDR3 has 16 residues. CDR3 region: CASSLEFLMSGNTIYF. The CDR3 bases are TGCGCCAGCAGCTTGGAGTTCCTAATGAGTGGAAACACCATATATTTT.

This clonotype was counted at least ten times. The chain couples TRBV4-3 to TRBJ1-2; tentatively, D is TRBD1 (6 bases). Trimming shortened V by 4 bases and J by 8 bases, and 17 bases separated the two germline ends. The CDR3 spans 14 residues. Per the germline V gene, CDR1 is LGHNA and CDR2 is YSLEER. CDR3 protein: CASSPNRVQDGYTF. In DNA form, the CDR3 reads TGCGCCAGCAGCCCCAACAGGGTTCAGGACGGCTACACCTTC.

At least ten counts were recorded for this clonotype. This chain links TRBV5-1 with TRBJ2-5, with 7 nucleotides matching TRBD1. Trimming removed 3 bases from V and 5 bases from J; junction bases left unmatched: 13. This CDR3 contains 16 residues. CDR1 is SGHRS, CDR2 YFSETQ, per germline. CDR3 sequence reads: CASSSGTASLRETQYF. The CDR3 nucleotides are TGCGCCAGCAGCTCCGGGACAGCCAGCCTGAGGGAGACCCAGTACTTC.

The chain recombines TRBV20-1 with TRBJ2-7; no clear D. The V end lost 2 bases, the J end lost 2 bases, and 4 bases lay between the germline ends. The germline gives CDR1 DFQATT, CDR2 SNEGSKA (reference sequence). The CDR3 has 11 residues. This chain's CDR3 is CSARTPYEQYF. Here the CDR3 DNA reads TGCAGTGCTAGAACCCCCTACGAGCAGTACTTC.

The table lists this clonotype with a few counts. The chain is built from TRBV29-1 and TRBJ2-2; perhaps TRBD1 as D (5 bases). The CDR3 sequence is 13 residues long. Germline V lookup: CDR1 SQVTM, CDR2 ANQGSEA. V lost 7 bases and J 6 bases, leaving 15 bases between the germline ends. CDR3 coding DNA: TGCAGCGCCTCGGTGGGGCTAGCCGGGGAGCTGTTTTTT. Translation gives CSASVGLAGELFF.

This clonotype was seen many times. The gene calls are TRBV7-2 and TRBJ2-2; maybe TRBD2 (6 bases). CDR3 length: 16 residues. Germline V gene sequence: CDR1 SGHTA, CDR2 FQGNSA. Trimming stripped 1 base from V and 0 bases from J, with 9 bases between. The CDR3 sequence is CASSLDASANTGELFF. The DNA of the CDR3 is TGTGCCAGCAGCTTAGACGCTAGCGCGAACACCGGGGAGCTGTTTTTT.

In its sample, this clonotype was seen many times. The rearrangement joins TRBV7-6 to TRBJ2-1, with 9 bases that match TRBD2. From germline, CDR1 is SGHVS and CDR2 FNYEAQ. J was trimmed by 4 bases and V by 1 base; bases with no gene match: 5. The CDR3 sequence is 16 residues long. CDR3 loop: CASSLEGGRVYNEQFF. CDR3 coding DNA: TGTGCCAGCAGCTTAGAAGGCGGGAGGGTATACAATGAGCAGTTCTTC.

This clonotype was seen only a few times. This may stem from a read error, because a much larger clone lies one nucleotide away. The chain couples TRBV5-5 to TRBJ2-3; tentative D call: TRBD2 (6 bases). The J call may be wrong; the DNA end is better matched by TRBJ2-5. Looked up from germline, CDR1 is SGHKS and CDR2 is YYEKEE (reference sequence). This CDR3 has 14 residues. In DNA, the CDR3 is TGTGCCAGCAGCCCGGGCGGCGGGGCAGAGGCCCAGTACTTC. Its translation: CASSPGGGAEAQYF.

This clonotype was counted many times. V is TRBV11-2 and J is TRBJ2-4, with D perhaps TRBD1 (6 bases). Germline CDR1 is SGHAT and CDR2 is FQNNGV. Trimming took off 4 bases at V and 2 bases at J, with 15 bases between the two ends. The CDR3 consists of 16 residues. CDR3 sequence reads: CASSSYRVLSKNIQYF. The DNA for the CDR3 is TGTGCCAGCAGCTCGTACAGGGTCTTGTCCAAAAACATTCAGTACTTC.

Many counts were recorded for this clonotype. This sequence joins TRBV18 and TRBJ2-1; D might be TRBD2 (6 bases). V lost 0 bases, J lost 6 bases, and 9 bases lay in between. The CDR3 has 14 residues. Per the germline V gene, CDR1 is KGHSH and CDR2 is LQKENI. The CDR3 region has the DNA TGTGCCAGCTCACCACCGGGGGGTGCCAATGAGCAGTTCTTC. Residues: CASSPPGGANEQFF.

This clonotype was seen at least ten times. The chain recombines TRBV12-3 or TRBV12-4 with TRBJ2-3; D is unclear. There are 14 residues in the CDR3. Trimming stripped 2 bases from V and 0 bases from J, with 6 bases between. As DNA, the CDR3 is TGTGCCAGCAGTTTACTCGCGAGCACAGATACGCAGTATTTT. Protein product: CASSLLASTDTQYF.